These 16 T cell receptor beta chains were all obtained from the same sample, sequenced in a study of blood T cell repertoires in COVID-19. Assay: immunoSEQ multiplex PCR; the TCRdb copy retains only in-frame clones and omits some. The table has some 140,000 clones, about 80% seen once; the top ten hold 25% to 35%. Sample: peripheral blood. The origin of the receptors is a woman in her sixties or seventies with acute or convalescent COVID-19.

This clone occurred once. The chain joins TRBV9 to TRBJ2-7; TRBD1 might be the D (7 bases). V was cut by 9 bases and J by 2 bases, with 21 bases left in between. The V gene's germline CDR1 is SGDLS and CDR2 YYNGEE. The CDR3 is 15 amino acids. For the CDR3, the DNA is TGTGCCACCTCCAGGGGGGCTGTTCCTACCTACGAGCAGTACTTC. Protein: CATSRGAVPTYEQYF. Based on the CDR3 plus reference TRBV9 and TRBJ2-7, the full variable domain is DSGVTQTPKHLITATGQRVTLRCSPRSGDLSVYWYQQSLDQGLQFLIQYYNGEERAKGNILERFSAQQFPDLHSELNLSSLELGDSALYFCATSRGAVPTYEQYFGPGTRLTVT.

This clone was seen only once. The V and J genes are TRBV2 and TRBJ2-5, with a possible D match to TRBD2 (6 bases). Trimming left V 6 bases short and J 1 base short, with 18 bases between. The CDR3 runs to 16 residues. Looked up from germline, CDR1 is SNHLY and CDR2 is FYNNEI. CDR3: CASRRDLLRSQETQYF. The CDR3 DNA follows: TGTGCCAGCAGGCGGGATTTGCTAAGGTCCCAAGAGACCCAGTACTTC.

This clone came up once. The V gene is TRBV24-1, the J gene TRBJ2-7; D unresolved. CDR1 and CDR2 from the germline V gene are KGHDR and SFDVKD. Trimming cost V 7 bases and J 5 bases, with 17 bases left between them. The CDR3 is 14 residues long. CDR3 sequence reads: CATRLGSSRDEQYF. CDR3 coding DNA: TGTGCCACCAGGCTCGGGTCATCACGCGACGAGCAGTACTTC.

This chain connects TRBV12-5 to TRBJ2-5; D unresolved. Trimming shortened V by 1 base and J by 2 bases, and 11 bases separated the two germline ends. CDR3 length: 15 residues. Germline-derived CDR1 and CDR2 are LGHNT and FRNRAP. The CDR3 here is CASGLGSPLQETQYF. The CDR3 DNA reads as TGTGCTAGTGGTTTGGGAAGCCCGCTACAAGAGACCCAGTACTTC.

V and J are TRBV7-9 and TRBJ1-4, with TRBD1 identical over 7 bases. This CDR3 contains 15 residues. The trim removed 2 bases at V and 4 bases at J, leaving 4 bases unmatched. CDR1 is SEHNR, CDR2 FQNEAQ, per germline (reference sequence). CDR3 nucleotides: TGTGCCAGCAGCTTAAGGGACAGACTTAATGAAAAACTGTTTTTT. This sequence encodes CASSLRDRLNEKLFF.

The chain combines TRBV28 with TRBJ1-1; 7 bases agree with TRBD1. The V gene's germline CDR1 is MDHEN and CDR2 SYDVKM. V was clipped by 1 base and J by 1 base; unmatched bases: 9. The CDR3 is 17 residues long. CDR3 in amino acids: CASSLLQGESANTEAFF. The DNA of the CDR3 is TGTGCCAGCAGTTTATTGCAGGGGGAGTCTGCGAACACTGAAGCTTTCTTT.

This clone was counted a few times. The gene calls are TRBV30 and TRBJ1-5; D ambiguous. CDR3 length: 15 residues. Germline V gene data show CDR1 as GTSNPN and CDR2 as SVGIG (reference sequence). Deletions cut 2 bases from V and 3 bases from J, with 14 bases between. Here the CDR3 DNA reads TGTGCCTGGAGTAGAGGATCCCTACCCAATCAGCCCCAGCATTTT. It is translated as CAWSRGSLPNQPQHF.

The chain combines TRBV5-1 with TRBJ1-1; the D is unclear. CDR3 length: 16 amino acids. V shed 4 bases and J shed 4 bases, with 20 bases lying between them. Germline-derived CDR1 and CDR2 are SGHRS and YFSETQ. The DNA of the CDR3 is TGCGCCAGCAGCCAACCCGCTCTTGGAGGAGGCACTGAAGCTTTCTTT. It translates to CASSQPALGGGTEAFF.

This clone appeared a single time. The chain recombines TRBV9 with TRBJ1-2, with D tentatively TRBD1 (5 bases). Germline V gene data show CDR1 as SGDLS and CDR2 as YYNGEE. This CDR3 is built from 14 residues. The V end was cut by 0 bases, the J end by 12 bases, with 18 bases between. The CDR3 sequence is CASSVAVQGRVNTF. The CDR3 region has the DNA TGTGCCAGCAGCGTAGCGGTCCAGGGAAGAGTTAACACCTTC.

The chain links TRBV5-1 to TRBJ2-7; 7 bases are shared with TRBD1. With V trimmed by 1 base and J by 3 bases, 10 bases remained unmatched. The CDR3 is 16 amino acids. The germline V gene encodes CDR1 SGHRS and CDR2 YFSETQ. CDR3 amino acids: CASSLRVRDSIYEQYV. The CDR3 DNA reads TGCGCCAGCAGCTTGCGAGTCCGGGACAGTATCTACGAGCAGTACGTC.

This clone was counted once. The CDR3 is CASSWSNTEAFF. CDR3 in DNA: TGTGCCAGCAGCTGGAGTAACACTGAAGCTTTCTTT. This chain joins TRBV5-5 and TRBJ1-1; unclear D gene. Trimming cost V 3 bases and J 2 bases, with 5 bases left between them. In germline, CDR1 is SGHKS, CDR2 YYEKEE (reference sequence). The CDR3 is 12 residues long.

V usage is TRBV20-1 and J usage is TRBJ1-2, with 7 bases matching TRBD1. The CDR3 covers 15 residues. Looked up from germline, CDR1 is DFQATT and CDR2 is SNEGSKA (reference sequence). J lost 6 bases, V lost 3 bases, and 13 bases had no gene match. The CDR3 nucleotides read TGCAGTGCTAGTGACAGGGCGGCACCCCTTGATGGCTACACCTTC. This translates into CSASDRAAPLDGYTF.

This rearrangement joins TRBV5-1 to TRBJ2-7; the match to TRBD1 covers 8 bases. V lost 3 bases and J lost 2; bases outside the gene matches: 7. This CDR3 comprises 15 residues. Per the germline V gene, CDR1 is SGHRS and CDR2 is YFSETQ. The CDR3 is CASSWAGQGPYEQYF. CDR3 sequence (DNA): TGCGCCAGCAGCTGGGCCGGACAGGGACCCTACGAGCAGTACTTC.

The chain recombines TRBV7-4 with TRBJ2-5, with 8 bases fitting TRBD2. V gave up 3 bases and J gave up 2 bases; unmatched junction bases: 11. Germline assignment: CDR1 SGHVT and CDR2 SQSDAQ. The CDR3 runs to 17 residues. This CDR3 is CASSFCIPAGVQETQYF. The CDR3, as DNA: TGTGCCAGCAGCTTTTGTATCCCAGCGGGGGTTCAAGAGACCCAGTACTTC.

The chain has TRBV19 and TRBJ1-5, with 9 bases aligning to TRBD1. This CDR3 is 13 amino acids long. Per germline, CDR1 LNHDA and CDR2 SQIVND (reference sequence). V dropped 9 bases and J dropped 4; count of bases not matched to a gene: 4. The CDR3 nucleotides are TGTGCCAGCAACAGGGGGCAAAATCAGCCCCAGCATTTT. This encodes CASNRGQNQPQHF.

The chain links TRBV9 to TRBJ1-3, with D perhaps matching TRBD1 (6 bases). Trimming took off 4 bases at V and 2 bases at J, with 13 bases between the two ends. CDR1 and CDR2 from the germline V gene are SGDLS and YYNGEE. The CDR3 runs to 15 residues. Written as DNA, the CDR3 is TGTGCCAGCAGCCCCGGGGGGGCTCCTGGAAACACCATATATTTT. Protein sequence: CASSPGGAPGNTIYF.